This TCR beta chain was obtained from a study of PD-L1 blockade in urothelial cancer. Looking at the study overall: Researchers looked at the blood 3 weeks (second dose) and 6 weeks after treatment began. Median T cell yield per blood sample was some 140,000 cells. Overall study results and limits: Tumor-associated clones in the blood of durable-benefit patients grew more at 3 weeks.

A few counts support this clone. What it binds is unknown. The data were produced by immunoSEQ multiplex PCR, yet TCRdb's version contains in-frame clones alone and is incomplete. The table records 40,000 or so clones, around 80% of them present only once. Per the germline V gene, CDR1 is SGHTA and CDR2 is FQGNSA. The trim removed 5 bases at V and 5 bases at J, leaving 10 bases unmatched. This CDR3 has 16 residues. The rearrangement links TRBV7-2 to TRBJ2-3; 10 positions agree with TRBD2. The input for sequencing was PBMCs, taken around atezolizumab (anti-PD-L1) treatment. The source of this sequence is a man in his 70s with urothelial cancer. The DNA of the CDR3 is TGTGCCAGCAGCCTGAAGCGGGGGGGCCTTGTAGATACGCAGTATTTT. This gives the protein CASSLKRGGLVDTQYF.